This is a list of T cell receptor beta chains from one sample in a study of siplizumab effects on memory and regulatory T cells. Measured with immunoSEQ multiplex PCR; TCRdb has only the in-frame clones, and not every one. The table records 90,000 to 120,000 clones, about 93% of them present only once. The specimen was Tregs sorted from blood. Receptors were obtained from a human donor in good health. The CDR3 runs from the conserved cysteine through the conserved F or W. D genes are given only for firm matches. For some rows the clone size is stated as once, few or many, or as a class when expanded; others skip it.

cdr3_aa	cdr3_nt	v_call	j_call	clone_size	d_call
CASSRARAEPNEKLFF	TGTGCCAGCAGCAGGGCACGCGCCGAGCCGAATGAAAAACTGTTTTTT	TRBV21-1	TRBJ1-4	NA	NA
CSVEFGTSLDTQYF	TGCAGCGTAGAATTCGGGACATCTCTTGATACGCAGTATTTT	TRBV29-1	TRBJ2-3	NA	NA
CAWSLTGNTEAFF	TGTGCCTGGAGTTTGACAGGGAACACTGAAGCTTTCTTT	TRBV30	TRBJ1-1	few	NA
CASSLEADTQYF	TGTGCCAGCAGCTTGGAGGCAGATACGCAGTATTTT	TRBV5-4	TRBJ2-3	NA	NA
CASGTTTGYYGYTF	TGTGCCAGCGGGACAACAACAGGGTACTATGGCTACACCTTC	TRBV6-1	TRBJ1-2	NA	NA
CASSSRGNIQYF	TGTGCCAGCAGCTCCCGGGGAAACATTCAGTACTTC	TRBV7-2	TRBJ2-4	NA	NA
CASSVRRRESDRVGSAGWYNEQFF	TGTGCCAGCAGCGTAAGGCGTAGGGAATCGGACAGGGTAGGCTCGGCGGGATGGTACAATGAGCAGTTCTTC	TRBV9	TRBJ2-1	once	TRBD1
CASRDANTQYF	TGCGCCAGCAGAGACGCCAATACGCAGTATTTT	TRBV5-1	TRBJ2-3	NA	NA
CTSPGFEAFF	TGCACCAGCCCAGGGTTTGAAGCTTTCTTT	TRBV1	TRBJ1-1	NA	NA
CASSLSDFSTDTQYF	TGTGCCAGCAGCTTGAGTGACTTCAGCACAGATACGCAGTATTTT	TRBV5-6	TRBJ2-3	NA	NA
CASSMSRGLNTEAFF	TGTGCCAGTAGTATGTCCAGGGGGCTGAACACTGAAGCTTTCTTT	TRBV19	TRBJ1-1	NA	TRBD1
CSARETGELFF	TGCAGTGCTAGGGAGACCGGGGAGCTGTTTTTT	TRBV20-1	TRBJ2-2	once	NA
CASSGQGADEKLFF	TGTGCCAGTAGCGGACAGGGGGCTGATGAAAAACTGTTTTTT	TRBV19	TRBJ1-4	NA	TRBD1
CASSYNGFGNYEQYF	TGTGCCAGCAGTTACAATGGATTCGGAAACTACGAGCAGTACTTC	TRBV6-6	TRBJ2-7	NA	NA
CASSFRQGNEQFF	TGTGCCAGCAGCTTTCGACAGGGGAATGAGCAGTTCTTC	TRBV5-4	TRBJ2-1	NA	TRBD1
CASKYRDSLNYGYTF	TGCGCCAGCAAGTACCGGGACAGCCTTAACTATGGCTACACCTTC	TRBV23-1	TRBJ1-2	NA	TRBD1
CARGGLLSTDTQYF	TGTGCCAGAGGGGGACTTCTTTCCACAGATACGCAGTATTTT	TRBV2	TRBJ2-3	NA	NA
CASSTWDRGYGYTF	TGTGCCAGCAGTACCTGGGACAGGGGCTATGGCTACACCTTC	TRBV5-8	TRBJ1-2	NA	TRBD1
CSYNYGYTF	TGCAGCTATAACTATGGCTACACCTTC	TRBV20-1	TRBJ1-2	NA	NA
CASSFGRAFGETQYF	TGCGCCAGCAGTTTCGGGAGGGCCTTTGGGGAGACCCAGTACTTC	TRBV5-1	TRBJ2-5	NA	TRBD2
CASSPIAGPNEQFF	TGTGCCAGCAGCCCAATAGCGGGGCCTAATGAGCAGTTCTTC	TRBV7-2	TRBJ2-1	NA	TRBD2
CAIKTKKGDGGIHDNEQFF	TGTGCCATCAAGACGAAGAAGGGAGATGGTGGAATTCACGACAATGAGCAGTTCTTC	TRBV7-9	TRBJ2-1	NA	NA
CASSLYGDAYEQYF	TGTGCCAGCAGCTTGTATGGGGATGCCTACGAGCAGTACTTC	TRBV5-5	TRBJ2-7	NA	NA